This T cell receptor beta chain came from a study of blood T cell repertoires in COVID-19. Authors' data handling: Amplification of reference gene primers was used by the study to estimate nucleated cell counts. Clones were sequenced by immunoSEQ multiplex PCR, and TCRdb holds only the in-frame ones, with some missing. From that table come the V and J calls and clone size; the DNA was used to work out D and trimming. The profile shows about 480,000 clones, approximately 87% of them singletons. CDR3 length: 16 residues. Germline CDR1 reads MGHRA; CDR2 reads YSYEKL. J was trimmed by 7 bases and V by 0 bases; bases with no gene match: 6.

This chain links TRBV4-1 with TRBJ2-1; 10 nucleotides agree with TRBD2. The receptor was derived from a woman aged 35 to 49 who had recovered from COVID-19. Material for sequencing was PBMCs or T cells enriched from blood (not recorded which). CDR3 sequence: CASSQDLRLAGNEQFF. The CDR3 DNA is TGCGCCAGCAGCCAAGATTTGAGACTAGCGGGTAATGAGCAGTTCTTC.